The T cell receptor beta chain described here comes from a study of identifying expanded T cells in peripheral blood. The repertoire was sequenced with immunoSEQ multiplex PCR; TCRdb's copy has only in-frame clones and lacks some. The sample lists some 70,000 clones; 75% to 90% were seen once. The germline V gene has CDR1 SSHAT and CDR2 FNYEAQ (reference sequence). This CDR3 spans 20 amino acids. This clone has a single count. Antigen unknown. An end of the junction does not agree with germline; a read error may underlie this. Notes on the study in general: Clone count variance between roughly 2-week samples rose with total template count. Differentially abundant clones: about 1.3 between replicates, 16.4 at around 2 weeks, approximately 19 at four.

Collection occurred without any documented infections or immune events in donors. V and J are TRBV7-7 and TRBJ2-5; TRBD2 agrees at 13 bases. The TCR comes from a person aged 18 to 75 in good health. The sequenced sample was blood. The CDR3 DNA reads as TGTGCTAGCAGCTTAGGCCCCCGACTAGCGGGGGGAGAAGACCAAGAGACCCAGTACTTC. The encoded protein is CASSLGPRLAGGEDQETQYF. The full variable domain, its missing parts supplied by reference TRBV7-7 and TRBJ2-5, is GAGVSQSPRYKVTKRGQDVTLRCDPISSHATLYWYQQALGQGPEFLTYFNYEAQPDKSGLPSDRFSAERPEGSISTLTIQRTEQRDSAMYRCASSLGPRLAGGEDQETQYFGPGTRLLVL.